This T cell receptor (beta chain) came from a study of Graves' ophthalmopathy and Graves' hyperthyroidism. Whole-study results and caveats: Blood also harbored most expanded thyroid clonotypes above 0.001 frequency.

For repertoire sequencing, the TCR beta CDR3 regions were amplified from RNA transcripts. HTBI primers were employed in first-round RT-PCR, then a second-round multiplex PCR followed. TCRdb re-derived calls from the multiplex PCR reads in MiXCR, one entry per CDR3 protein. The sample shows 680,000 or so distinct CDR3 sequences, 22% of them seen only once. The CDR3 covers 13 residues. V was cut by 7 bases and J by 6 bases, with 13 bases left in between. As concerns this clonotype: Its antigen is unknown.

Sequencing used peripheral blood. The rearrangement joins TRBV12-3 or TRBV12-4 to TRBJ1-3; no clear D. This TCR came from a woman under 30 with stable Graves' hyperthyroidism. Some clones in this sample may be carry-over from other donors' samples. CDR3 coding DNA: TGTGCCAGCACCAATCAGGTCACAAACACCATATATTTT. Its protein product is CASTNQVTNTIYF.